The source of this TCR beta chain is a study of shared clonotypes between healthy human individuals. V lost 9 bases and J lost 3, with 19 bases in between. In germline, CDR1 is SGHKS, CDR2 YYEKEE (reference sequence). The CDR3 totals 15 residues. Sequencing used immunoSEQ multiplex PCR; TCRdb keeps in-frame clones, though not all of them. The sample lists 600,000 to 800,000 clones, approximately 72% occurring once. Material for sequencing was memory CD4+ T cells sorted from blood. The subset here: CD45RA-negative fraction. The TCR originated in a woman aged 25-40 years in good health. The chain has TRBV5-5 and TRBJ1-5; D is undetermined. CDR3 nucleotide sequence: TGTGCCACTGCTCGGGCCCCGAGCGCCAATCAGCCCCAGCATTTT. Translating gives CATARAPSANQPQHF.